The next 5 T cell receptor beta chains were all read from a single sample in a study of shared clonotypes between healthy human individuals. The assay was immunoSEQ multiplex PCR, and TCRdb's table has in-frame clones only and misses some. In the table there are over a million clones, approximately 97% of which are singletons. The sequenced material came from naive CD4+ T cells sorted from blood. The subset denotes: CD45RA+ positively selected. These receptor sequences come from a man aged 25 to 40 in good health.

This clone came up once. This chain joins TRBV28 and TRBJ1-2; D is unresolved. Trimming left V 5 bases short and J 2 bases short, with 12 bases between. The germline CDR1 and CDR2 sequences are MDHEN and SYDVKM. The CDR3 has 14 amino acids. The CDR3 region is CASSPADRNYGYTF. The CDR3 DNA follows: TGTGCCAGCAGTCCTGCGGACCGCAACTATGGCTACACCTTC.

This chain joins TRBV21-1 and TRBJ2-3; the DNA was not used to check the table's D call, TRBD1. TRBV21-1 is deemed a pseudogene. CDR3 size: 17 residues. The CDR3 region is CASSTEPGASSTDTQYF. CDR3 bases: TGTGCCAGCAGCACTGAACCAGGGGCTTCTAGCACAGATACGCAGTATTTT.

The chain uses TRBV7-3 and TRBJ2-2, with TRBD2 matching 13 bases. The junction had 8 bases not matched to a gene; V was cut back by 3 bases and J by 1 base. The V gene's germline CDR1 is SGHTA and CDR2 FQGTGA. The CDR3 runs to 19 residues. CDR3: CASSFRRTSGSGNTGELFF. Here the CDR3 DNA reads TGTGCCAGCAGCTTCCGTAGGACTAGCGGGAGCGGGAACACCGGGGAGCTGTTTTTT. The complete variable domain, with remaining parts taken from reference TRBV7-3 and TRBJ2-2, reads GAGVSQTPSNKVTEKGKYVELRCDPISGHTALYWYRQSLGQGPEFLIYFQGTGAADDSGLPNDRFFAVRPEGSVSTLKIQRTERGDSAVYLCASSFRRTSGSGNTGELFFGEGSRLTVL.

Comments on this clone: The same CDR3 can be traced to other DNA sequences in this sample. The V call is TRBV28, the J call TRBJ2-3; D remains ambiguous. V was pared by 1 base and J by 2 bases, with 1 base between. The germline V gene has CDR1 MDHEN and CDR2 SYDVKM. The CDR3 runs to 12 residues. CDR3 loop: CASSLSTDTQYF. CDR3 nucleotides: TGTGCCAGCAGTTTATCCACAGATACGCAGTATTTT.

The chain is built from TRBV2 and TRBJ1-4; 7 bases fit TRBD1. Germline loops: CDR1 SNHLY, CDR2 FYNNEI. After removal of 6 bases from V and 5 bases from J, the junction contained 6 bases not matched to a gene. The length of the CDR3 is 14 residues. CDR3 sequence: CASRPGTVNEKLFF. The CDR3 bases are TGTGCCAGCAGGCCCGGGACAGTAAATGAAAAACTGTTTTTT.